Listed below are T cell receptor beta chains from one sample, sequenced in a study of PD-1 blockade in mismatch repair-deficient tumors. The table came from immunoSEQ multiplex PCR; TCRdb's copy has only in-frame clones and leaves some out. The table has 13,000 to 15,000 clones, less than 90% seen once. Their cognate antigens are unknown. The starting material was cells cultured in vitro, obtained from a patient treated with pembrolizumab. The receptors here all came from an adult with mismatch repair-deficient cancer. Both conserved end residues are part of each CDR3. The D gene is left open where the match is weak. Clone size, where shown, is once, few, many, or a class for clones that have expanded.

j_gene	len	abundance	d_gene	v_gene	CDR3aa	CDR3nt
TRBJ2-1	15	.	TRBD2	TRBV9	CASSVWGRGFDEQFF	TGTGCCAGCAGCGTATGGGGGAGGGGATTTGATGAGCAGTTCTTC
TRBJ2-5	13	.	.	TRBV7-2	CASSLEAEETQYF	TGTGCCAGCAGCTTAGAGGCAGAGGAGACCCAGTACTTC
TRBJ2-5	14	.	.	TRBV7-2	CASSFTLSKETQYF	TGTGCCAGCAGCTTCACTCTTTCCAAAGAGACCCAGTACTTC
TRBJ2-7	17	.	.	TRBV9	CASSVGAGVGLLYEQYF	TGTGCCAGCAGCGTAGGGGCAGGGGTGGGACTACTTTACGAGCAGTACTTC
TRBJ1-2	13	.	.	TRBV11-2	CASSFDQNYGYTF	TGTGCCAGCAGCTTCGATCAGAACTATGGCTACACCTTC
TRBJ2-7	12	few	.	TRBV5-1	CASSLDYYEQYF	TGCGCCAGCAGCTTGGACTACTACGAGCAGTACTTC
TRBJ1-1	14	.	TRBD1	TRBV7-2	CASSQRQGNTEAFF	TGTGCCAGCAGTCAGCGACAGGGAAACACTGAAGCTTTCTTT
TRBJ1-2	13	.	.	TRBV27	CASSLQNGYGYTF	TGTGCCAGCAGTTTACAGAACGGCTATGGCTACACCTTC
TRBJ2-7	13	.	.	TRBV19	CASSIDITYEQYF	TGTGCCAGTAGTATAGATATCACCTACGAGCAGTACTTC
TRBJ2-7	12	.	.	TRBV15	CATSNPLREQYF	TGTGCCACCAGCAACCCCCTTCGCGAGCAGTACTTC
TRBJ1-1	16	.	TRBD1	TRBV6-6	CASSSGRGQENTEAFF	TGTGCCAGCAGCTCCGGCAGGGGGCAGGAGAACACTGAAGCTTTCTTT
TRBJ2-1	17	.	TRBD1	TRBV5-5	CASSPKSWDRGYNEQFF	TGTGCCAGCAGCCCTAAGAGTTGGGACAGGGGATACAATGAGCAGTTCTTC
TRBJ2-3	18	.	TRBD2	TRBV5-1	CASSHGLAGGAWVDTQYF	TGCGCCAGCAGCCACGGACTAGCGGGAGGGGCCTGGGTAGATACGCAGTATTTT
TRBJ2-1	19	once	TRBD1	TRBV5-1	CASSSSSGTGSFFLDEQFF	TGCGCCAGCAGCTCTTCCTCCGGGACAGGTAGTTTTTTTTTGGATGAGCAGTTCTTC
TRBJ1-3	14	.	.	TRBV7-9	CASSPRTERNTIYF	TGTGCCAGCAGCCCGCGGACAGAACGAAACACCATATATTTT
TRBJ2-7	13	.	.	TRBV11-3	CASSAWTAYEQYF	TGTGCCAGCAGCGCTTGGACAGCCTACGAGCAGTACTTC
TRBJ2-1	15	.	TRBD2	TRBV30	CAWSVGGRGYNEQFF	TGTGCCTGGAGTGTAGGCGGGAGGGGATACAATGAGCAGTTCTTC
TRBJ1-1	13	.	.	TRBV7-8	CASRQQGNTEAFF	TGTGCCAGCAGGCAACAGGGGAACACTGAAGCTTTCTTT
TRBJ1-1	11	few	.	TRBV20-1	CSARAPSGAFF	TGCAGTGCTAGAGCGCCCAGTGGAGCTTTCTTT
TRBJ2-3	16	.	TRBD2	TRBV4-2	CASSQPIAGGSDTQYF	TGTGCCAGCAGCCAACCCATAGCGGGAGGGTCCGATACGCAGTATTTT
TRBJ1-5	15	.	TRBD1	TRBV15	CATRKQGSVNQPQHF	TGTGCCACCAGGAAACAGGGGTCGGTCAATCAGCCCCAGCATTTT
TRBJ2-5	13	.	.	TRBV5-1	CASRIGPGETQYF	TGCGCCAGCAGAATCGGGCCGGGTGAGACCCAGTACTTC
TRBJ1-1	16	.	.	TRBV28	CASSLIGFTSNTEAFF	TGTGCCAGCAGTTTGATAGGGTTTACATCCAACACTGAAGCTTTCTTT
TRBJ1-3	15	few	.	TRBV9	CASSVGGGSGNTIYF	TGTGCCAGCAGCGTAGGTGGGGGCTCTGGAAACACCATATATTTT
TRBJ2-7	15	.	TRBD1	TRBV5-8	CASSLPGQGHREQYF	TGTGCCAGCAGCTTGCCGGGACAGGGGCATAGGGAGCAGTACTTC
TRBJ1-1	12	.	.	TRBV11-1	CASSLSATEAFF	TGTGCCAGCAGCTTATCAGCCACTGAAGCTTTCTTT
TRBJ2-3	12	few	TRBD2	TRBV6-6	CASSYTLRTSDF	TGTGCCAGCAGTTACACGCTACGGACTAGTGATTTT
TRBJ1-5	12	once	.	TRBV30	CAIGGFNQPQHF	TGTGCCATTGGAGGGTTCAATCAGCCCCAGCATTTT
TRBJ1-1	15	once	TRBD1	TRBV6-6	CASSLRGQGGTEAFF	TGTGCCAGCAGTTTACGCGGACAGGGAGGAACTGAAGCTTTCTTT
TRBJ2-7	14	.	.	TRBV7-9	CASSLYDSPYEQYF	TGTGCCAGCAGCTTATATGATTCACCTTACGAGCAGTACTTC
TRBJ1-2	15	.	TRBD1	TRBV19	CASIVDRGSGYGYTF	TGTGCCAGTATCGTGGACAGGGGGTCTGGCTATGGCTACACCTTC
TRBJ1-1	15	.	.	TRBV6-1	CASTPRGGLWTEAFF	TGTGCCAGCACCCCCCGGGGCGGTCTGTGGACTGAAGCTTTCTTT
TRBJ2-7	16	.	TRBD2	TRBV5-1	CASSSGLAGGTYEQYF	TGCGCCAGCAGCTCTGGACTAGCGGGAGGAACCTACGAGCAGTACTTC
TRBJ1-1	12	.	.	TRBV28	CASSLPQSEAFF	TGTGCCAGCAGTTTACCCCAGTCTGAAGCTTTCTTT
TRBJ2-2	16	.	.	TRBV5-1	CASSFGPSGNTGELFF	TGCGCCAGCAGCTTTGGCCCCAGCGGGAACACCGGGGAGCTGTTTTTT
TRBJ2-7	14	once	.	TRBV11-3	CASSLGRIPSEQYF	TGTGCCAGCAGCTTGGGGAGAATCCCCTCCGAGCAGTACTTC
TRBJ2-3	16	.	.	TRBV7-2	CASSAGLFASTDTQYF	TGTGCCAGCAGCGCCGGGCTATTTGCCTCCACAGATACGCAGTATTTT
TRBJ2-5	16	.	.	TRBV5-6	CASSLLSARRKETQYF	TGTGCCAGCAGCTTGCTCAGCGCAAGGCGGAAAGAGACCCAGTACTTC
TRBJ2-7	11	.	.	TRBV29-1	CSVDSVAGLYF	TGCAGCGTTGACTCGGTGGCAGGGTTGTACTTC
TRBJ2-7	13	.	TRBD2	TRBV6-1	CASRLAEVYEQYF	TGTGCCAGCAGACTAGCGGAGGTTTACGAGCAGTACTTC
TRBJ2-7	15	.	.	TRBV27	CASSLSPEIQYEQYF	TGTGCCAGCAGTTTATCGCCCGAAATCCAGTACGAGCAGTACTTC
TRBJ2-2	15	few	.	TRBV7-9	CASFGGEANTGELFF	TGTGCCAGCTTCGGGGGCGAGGCAAACACCGGGGAGCTGTTTTTT